This T cell receptor (beta chain) is from a study of regulatory T cells in long-lasting Graves disease. Regarding the study as a whole: TRBV28, TRBJ1-2 and TRBJ2-5 emerged as the favored segments in persistent disease.

The sample's time point: newly diagnosed GD, antithyroid drugs for less than 3 months. Extracted RNA from PBMCs served as the source of the TCR library. CDR3-region Arm-PCR and iRepertoire HTBI primers produced the TCR beta libraries. TCRdb fed the multiplex PCR reads into MiXCR, producing one record per CDR3 protein. The data contain roughly 320,000 distinct CDR3 sequences, 15% to 20% of them singletons. Turning to this clonotype: Its antigen remains unknown.

Germline V lookup: CDR1 SEHNR, CDR2 FQNEAQ (reference sequence). The CDR3 has 13 amino acids. V lost 2 bases to trimming and J lost 6 bases, with 10 bases between them. These same data were also listed under a study on T cells in Graves' hyperthyroidism and ophthalmopathy. That source adds: Using the HTBI primer set, a first-round RT-PCR was run on the TCR CDR3.

Material: peripheral blood mononuclear cells (PBMCs), obtained at new diagnosis, from a patient treated with antithyroid drugs. The chain carries TRBV7-9 and TRBJ2-5; a weak D match, TRBD2 (5 bases). The receptor was isolated from a man between 35 and 55 years old with Graves disease. The CDR3 coding sequence is TGTGCCAGCAGCTTATCCGAGCGGCAGACCCAGTACTTC. As protein: CASSLSERQTQYF.